This record looks at one T cell receptor beta chain sequence and its context. The target of this receptor is not known. Nothing much larger sits one base from this clone, and base qualities are not available. This entry comes from a study of T cell responses to AZD1222 COVID-19 vaccine (dated by TCRdb to the early 2020s). In terms of the full investigation: A total of approximately 240 trial participants underwent TCR sequencing, of whom some 210 received two doses of AZD1222 and some 25 received two doses of the MenACWY control vaccine. Enrollment into the trials was organized by age into subgroups of 18-55, 56-69 and 70-plus years, and those subgroups contained approximately 160, 26 and 62 TCR-sequenced participants, respectively. Broad study findings and their caveats: Participants were mostly white British, with more females than males. The authors suggested clonal diversity may have been underestimated. The 56-69-year group was small, and its depth increase did not reach significance, likely because of low power. Epitopes outside the regions mutated in the B.1.351 and B.1.1.7 variants were reportedly recognized by nearly half of the unique spike-specific TCRs. CD4 TCRs associated with the vaccine covered the entire spike protein, and the dominant responses were in regions 160-218 and 743-854. Because no day 14 peak-response samples were available, the repertoires could be characterized only after the peak T cell response. After two AZD1222 doses, both the breadth and the depth of spike-specific TCRs were significantly higher than at day 0 and than in MenACWY recipients. Conclusions about previously exposed vaccinees are limited because only six or seven AZD1222 recipients were SARS-CoV-2 seropositive at baseline.

The time point label of this sample denotes: about 28 days (+/-7) after the second vaccine dose. AZD1222 recipients with second doses at about 4 weeks or about 12 weeks were pooled, because spike-specific TCR depth and breadth did not differ between schedules. Vaccinee samples were obtained from the UK trials COV001 and COV002, which included a single-blind randomized controlled phase 2/3 trial of AZD1222 (ChAdOx1 nCoV-19) in healthy adults. For TCRbeta chain sequencing, PBMC samples were collected from trial participants at day 0 and at day 28 after the second dose. The CDR3 regions of human TCRbeta chains were analyzed by immunosequencing. On the authors' methods: Repertoire TCRs were matched against a reference library of SARS-CoV-2-specific TCRs generated with the MIRA antigen-specificity platform. Breadth was defined as the fraction of unique TCRs that were SARS-CoV-2-associated, and depth was defined as the fraction of total T cells that were SARS-CoV-2-associated. Each spike-specific TCR was assigned to its reactive spike region and to a CD4 or CD8 class using the MIRA data. Log10-transformed breadth and depth values were compared by one-way ANOVA with Sidak's multiple comparisons tests. Drawn from immuneACCESS, this table holds only the in-frame rearrangements with V and J called that TCRdb kept. Clones are partly lost; checked studies trace under half to an unresolved V gene and leave the rest unexplained. Clonal size and the V and J genes are those of that table, whereas D and trimming came from the DNA. This sample has 75,000 to 95,000 clones in its table, and roughly nine tenths of those were observed once. Roughly 5.2% of the sample belongs to the ten largest clones.

The CDR3 runs 14 amino acids, cysteine and phenylalanine included. This entry keeps only the CDR3 DNA: 42 bases, framed from base 1. Reading the germline V gene gives CDR1 MNHEY and CDR2 SVGAGI. Germline trimming: 6 bases from V, 3 bases from J; junction bases outside gene matches: 5. Source: peripheral blood, taken 28 days after the second AZD1222 dose. This TCR was sampled from an adult who received the AZD1222 COVID-19 vaccine. The rearranged segments are TRBV6-5 and TRBJ1-5; 7 bases in the junction line up with TRBD1. In nucleotide form, the sequence is TGTGCCAGCAGCCTCGGACAGGTCAATCAGCCCCAGCATTTT. Its amino acids are CASSLGQVNQPQHF.